Described below is a single T cell receptor beta chain sequence and its context. This sample is part of a study of control samples from healthy donors and cancer patients. Between the trimmed V and J ends, which lost 3 bases and 8 bases, there was a span of 8 bases. Germline V gene data show CDR1 as LNHDA and CDR2 as SQIVND (reference sequence). CDR3 length equals 12 residues. Some clones are missing from TCRdb's copy, which holds only in-frame ones; the method was immunoSEQ multiplex PCR. Of 45,000 or so clones listed, 91% are singletons. Sequencing used PBMCs. The V and J genes are TRBV19 and TRBJ1-3, with a tentative D call TRBD1 (5 bases). This receptor was obtained from a woman aged 40 to 55 with head and neck cancer. CDR3 protein: CASSIWGYTIYF. For the CDR3, the DNA is TGTGCCAGTAGTATCTGGGGCTACACCATATATTTT.